The 9 T cell receptor beta chains reported below all come from one sample, sequenced in a study of shared T cell receptors in the human thymus. Profiling relied on immunoSEQ multiplex PCR, and the TCRdb table lists in-frame clones only, not all of them. Found here are more than 550,000 clones, around 87% of them singletons; the top ten hold roughly 0.0087%. This sample was shared with a second study, whose subject was human thymus T cells.

Input material: thymocytes. All receptors come from a boy under two years old with a congenital heart defect.

CDR3 nucleotides: TGTGCCAGCACGAGGGCTGGGGAAAAACTGTTTTTT. As protein: CASTRAGEKLFF. The rearrangement links TRBV6-5 to TRBJ1-4; D ambiguous. Germline values: CDR1 MNHEY, CDR2 SVGAGI. Between the trimmed V and J ends, which lost 7 bases and 8 bases, there was a span of 11 bases. This CDR3 is 12 amino acids long.

V is TRBV2 and J is TRBJ2-1, with TRBD2 identical over 8 bases. This CDR3 has 12 amino acids. Germline V gene lookup returns CDR1 SNHLY and CDR2 FYNNEI. V shed 5 bases, J shed 9 bases, and the junction held 3 bases outside the gene matches. This CDR3 is CASSSGLAEQFF. For the CDR3, the DNA is TGTGCCAGCAGTTCTGGACTAGCTGAGCAGTTCTTC.

V and J are TRBV30 and TRBJ2-1; no definite D call. Trimming took off 4 bases at V and 0 bases at J, with 13 bases between the two ends. Germline V CDR1 and CDR2: GTSNPN, SVGIG (reference sequence). The CDR3 runs 15 residues. CDR3 region: CAWTITRSSYNEQFF. CDR3 bases: TGTGCCTGGACTATTACGAGGAGCTCCTACAATGAGCAGTTCTTC.

The rearrangement uses TRBV27 and TRBJ2-2; 10 nucleotides line up with TRBD2. The V gene's germline CDR1 is MNHEY and CDR2 SMNVEV (reference sequence). V trimming: 8 bases; J trimming: 7 bases; junction bases outside the gene matches: 13. This CDR3 region has 16 residues. This CDR3 reads CASVWTSGREGGELFF. The DNA for the CDR3 is TGTGCCAGCGTATGGACTAGCGGAAGGGAGGGCGGGGAGCTGTTTTTT.

DNA for the CDR3: TGTGCCAGCAGCGAGCGGGACCCCACCTACGAGCAGTACTTC. This encodes CASSERDPTYEQYF. V and J are TRBV28 and TRBJ2-7; 7 positions match TRBD2. Trimming removed 6 bases from V and 2 bases from J; junction bases left unmatched: 7. CDR1 MDHEN and CDR2 SYDVKM come from the germline V gene. This CDR3 comprises 14 residues.

The chain employs TRBV29-1 and TRBJ2-1; the match to TRBD2 covers 10 bases. Unmatched junction bases numbered 10, after V lost 4 bases and J lost 7 bases. The CDR3 length is 15 residues. CDR1 and CDR2 (germline): SQVTM, ANQGSEA. This chain's CDR3 is CSVVGPGLANNEQFF. Written as DNA, the CDR3 is TGCAGCGTTGTGGGCCCGGGACTAGCGAATAATGAGCAGTTCTTC.

J is TRBJ2-6 and V is TRBV5-1, with 7 bases lining up with TRBD1. Germline CDR1 reads SGHRS; CDR2 reads YFSETQ. The J segment lost 2 bases and the V segment lost 5 bases, leaving 4 bases of the junction unmatched. This CDR3 contains 15 residues. The CDR3 reads CASRWQGAGANVLTF. CDR3 bases: TGCGCCAGCAGGTGGCAGGGGGCTGGGGCCAACGTCCTGACTTTC.

J is TRBJ1-2 and V is TRBV29-1; TRBD1 agrees at 10 bases. Germline V CDR1 and CDR2: SQVTM, ANQGSEA. This CDR3 has 13 amino acids. Trimming took 3 bases from V and 4 from J; bases not matched to a gene: 2. DNA for the CDR3: TGCAGCGTTGAGCGACAGGGGGCCTATGGCTACACCTTC. This gives the protein CSVERQGAYGYTF. The full variable domain, rest sourced from reference TRBV29-1 and TRBJ1-2, is SAVISQKPSRDICQRGTSLTIQCQVDSQVTMMFWYRQQPGQSLTLIATANQGSEATYESGFVIDKFPISRPNLTFSTLTVSNMSPEDSSIYLCSVERQGAYGYTFGSGTRLTVV.

The chain links TRBV4-1 to TRBJ2-1, with a weak D call TRBD2 (5 bases). The CDR3 contains 16 residues. Germline V lookup: CDR1 MGHRA, CDR2 YSYEKL. Trimming took 0 bases from V and 7 from J, leaving 16 bases between them. The CDR3 loop is CASSQDRPGLANEQFF. In DNA form, the CDR3 reads TGCGCCAGCAGCCAAGATCGCCCAGGACTGGCGAATGAGCAGTTCTTC.